This T cell receptor (beta chain) is drawn from a study of shared T cell receptors in the human thymus. Trimming stripped 1 base from V and 0 bases from J, with 4 bases between. The CDR3 has 14 amino acids. Looked up from germline, CDR1 is MDHEN and CDR2 is SYDVKM. Assay: immunoSEQ multiplex PCR; the TCRdb copy retains only in-frame clones and omits some. Of some 400,000 clones listed, 95% are singletons. The V gene is TRBV28, the J gene TRBJ2-4; D remains unclear. Sequences were obtained from thymocytes. The sequence was collected from a human donor. The CDR3 DNA reads TGTGCCAGCAGTTTATACGTAGCCAAAAACATTCAGTACTTC. Translated, it gives CASSLYVAKNIQYF.